The 6 T cell receptor beta chains listed next were all sequenced from one sample in a study of OX40 agonist ivuxolimab in advanced cancers. Only in-frame clones appear in the TCRdb table, and some are missing; sequencing was by immunoSEQ multiplex PCR. There are 80,000 or so clones in the sample; more than 85% occur only once, and roughly 8.6% lies in the top ten. Sequences were derived from CD4+ or CD8+ T cells sorted from blood, sampled in a trial of the OX40 agonist ivuxolimab. Every receptor here comes from an adult with an advanced solid tumor such as melanoma, head and neck, liver or kidney cancer.

The rearrangement joins TRBV10-1 to TRBJ1-6, with D possibly TRBD1 on 5 matching bases. With 5 bases removed from V and 6 bases from J, the gap between germline ends came to 11 bases. The CDR3 sequence is 14 residues long. Germline V CDR1 and CDR2: WNHNN, SYGVQD (reference sequence). The CDR3 DNA reads TGCGCCAGCAGTTCCGGGACCGTTAATTCACCCCTCCACTTT. It codes for CASSSGTVNSPLHF.

The chain carries TRBV19 and TRBJ2-5; the D is unclear. This CDR3 has 9 residues. Germline loops: CDR1 LNHDA, CDR2 SQIVND (reference sequence). V lost 8 bases to trimming and J lost 2 bases, with 0 bases between them. As DNA, the CDR3 is TGTGCCAGTCAAGAGACCCAGTACTTC. This encodes CASQETQYF.

Concerning this clone: At one of its ends the junction is not consistent with the germline gene, which may arise from a read error. The chain employs TRBV28 and TRBJ1-6; D is uncertain. The CDR3 is 12 amino acids. In germline, CDR1 is MDHEN, CDR2 SYDVKM. Written as DNA, the CDR3 is TGTGCCAGCAGTTTACCTACAAGCCAGCCTTTCTTT. It specifies CASSLPTSQPFF.

The chain carries TRBV19 and TRBJ2-6; maybe TRBD1 (7 bases). CDR1 LNHDA and CDR2 SQIVND come from the germline V gene (reference sequence). Trimming took 7 bases from V and 2 from J, leaving 12 bases between them. The CDR3 covers 15 residues. CDR3 coding DNA: TGTGCCAGTACAGGGGGGACCACTGGGGCCAACGTCCTGACTTTC. This translates into CASTGGTTGANVLTF.

This chain links TRBV11-2 with TRBJ2-3; TRBD1 might be the D (7 bases). Per the germline V gene, CDR1 is SGHAT and CDR2 is FQNNGV. The CDR3 runs 16 residues. The germline V and J ends were trimmed by 4 bases and 0 bases, with 14 bases remaining between them. The CDR3 coding sequence is TGTGCCAGCAGCTCACAGGGGACTTCTAGCACAGATACGCAGTATTTT. It specifies CASSSQGTSSTDTQYF.

V is TRBV6-5 and J is TRBJ2-5; 8 positions agree with TRBD2. The CDR3 is made up of 14 amino acids. V was clipped by 5 bases and J by 5 bases; unmatched bases: 7. CDR1 is MNHEY, CDR2 SVGAGI, per germline. In DNA, the CDR3 is TGTGCCAGCAGTCCCTCGGGGGGGGCCGAGACCCAGTACTTC. This sequence encodes CASSPSGGAETQYF.